This paragraph covers one T cell receptor (beta chain) sequence. The record originates from a study of blood T cell repertoires in COVID-19. Overall study: Samples of COVID-19 (acute and convalescent) were obtained from the United States, Italy and Spain. The analysed material was cDNA or gDNA that came from T cells, B-cell-depleted T cells, or PBMCs.

Seattle participants joined during active infection and were tracked over time. In the authors' workflow: Estimates of nucleated cell counts were drawn from the amplification of reference gene primers. Method: immunoSEQ multiplex PCR; TCRdb's copy keeps in-frame clones and lacks some. The V and J calls and clone size were taken over from that table, and D and trimming were inferred from the DNA. The sample includes 150,000 to 200,000 clones, around 81% seen only once; the top ten take around 10%. The germline V gene has CDR1 MNHEY and CDR2 SVGAGI. The V and J ends lost 6 bases and 7 bases respectively, with 19 bases between them. This CDR3 spans 15 amino acids.

Sequenced material: peripheral blood. This chain links TRBV6-5 with TRBJ1-5; perhaps TRBD1 as D (5 bases). The clonotype comes from a woman in her forties with COVID-19, enrolled during active disease. CDR3 sequence reads: CASSPVPTVEQPQHF. CDR3 bases: TGTGCCAGCAGCCCCGTCCCGACAGTGGAGCAGCCCCAGCATTTT.